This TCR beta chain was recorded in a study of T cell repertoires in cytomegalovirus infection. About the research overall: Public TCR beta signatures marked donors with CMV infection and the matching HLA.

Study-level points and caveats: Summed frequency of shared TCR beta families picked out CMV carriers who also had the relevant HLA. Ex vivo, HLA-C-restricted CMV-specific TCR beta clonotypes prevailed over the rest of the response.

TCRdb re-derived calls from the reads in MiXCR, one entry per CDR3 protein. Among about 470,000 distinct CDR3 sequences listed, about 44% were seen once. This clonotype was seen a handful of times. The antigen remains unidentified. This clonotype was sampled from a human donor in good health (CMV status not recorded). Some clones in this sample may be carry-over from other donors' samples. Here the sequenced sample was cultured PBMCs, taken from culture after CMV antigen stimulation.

The CDR3, as DNA: TGTGCCAGCAGTGAAGGGTGGACTAGCGGGGGGGCTGGGGAGACCCAGTACTTC. It is translated as CASSEGWTSGGAGETQYF. The chain uses TRBV6-1 and TRBJ2-5; 15 bases map to TRBD2. The germline V gene has CDR1 MNHNS and CDR2 SASEGT. The CDR3 length is 18 residues. Trimming cost V 1 base and J 5 bases; bases outside gene matches: 8.